Sequencing of this T cell receptor (beta chain) was carried out in a study of cytomegalovirus exposure and HLA in healthy donors. Primers: 60 Vbeta forward and 13 Jbeta reverse. TCRdb's table, derived via immunoSEQ multiplex PCR, lists solely in-frame clones and lacks some. The sample has approximately 170,000 clones, 60% to 85% seen once. This clone was detected only a few times. Its matching antigen is unknown. Findings of the study overall: TCR beta chain V- and J-gene trimming was linked, in a later analysis, to a missense variant in DCLRE1C. TRBV6-2, TRBV6-3 and some other V segments were unresolvable in 87-base-pair reads. In a later analysis, HLA-associated beta chains showed higher expansion and lower generation probabilities than comparable chains. About 87% or about 30% of the time was how often most TCR beta V segments were productive, according to an earlier analysis.

Germline values: CDR1 SGHTA, CDR2 FQGNSA. This CDR3 has 17 amino acids. With 2 bases clipped from V and 1 base from J, the junction kept 6 bases outside the gene matches. The TCR was taken from a woman between 18 and 30 years old in good health and CMV-seronegative. The chain links TRBV7-2 to TRBJ2-5; TRBD2 matches 11 bases. The sample taken for sequencing was PBMCs. The CDR3 DNA reads TGTGCCAGCAGCTTATTTGGTAGCGGGGGGGCCCAAGAGACCCAGTACTTC. Protein sequence: CASSLFGSGGAQETQYF.